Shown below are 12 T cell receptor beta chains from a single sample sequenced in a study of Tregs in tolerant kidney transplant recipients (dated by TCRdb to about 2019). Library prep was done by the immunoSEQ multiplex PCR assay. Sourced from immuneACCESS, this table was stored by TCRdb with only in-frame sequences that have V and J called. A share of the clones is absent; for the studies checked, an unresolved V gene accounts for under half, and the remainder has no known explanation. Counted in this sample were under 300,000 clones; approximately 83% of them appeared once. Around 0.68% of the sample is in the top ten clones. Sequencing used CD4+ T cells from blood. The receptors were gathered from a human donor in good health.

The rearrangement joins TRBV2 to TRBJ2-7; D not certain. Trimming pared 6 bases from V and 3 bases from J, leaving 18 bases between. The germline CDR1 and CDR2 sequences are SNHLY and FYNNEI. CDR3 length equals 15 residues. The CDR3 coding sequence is TGTGCCAGCAGCCCTAGGGATCTGAAAAGCTACGAGCAGTACTTC. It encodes CASSPRDLKSYEQYF.

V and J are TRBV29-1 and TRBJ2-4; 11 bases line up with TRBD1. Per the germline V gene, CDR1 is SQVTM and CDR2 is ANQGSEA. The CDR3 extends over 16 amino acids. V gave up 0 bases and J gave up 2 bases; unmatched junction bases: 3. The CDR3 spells CSVEDWTGGTKNIQYF. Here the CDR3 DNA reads TGCAGCGTTGAAGATTGGACAGGGGGCACCAAAAACATTCAGTACTTC.

The CDR3 reads CASSLTVAQPQHF. CDR3 nucleotides: TGTGCCAGCAGCTTAACGGTAGCACAGCCCCAGCATTTT. The J gene is TRBJ1-5, the V gene TRBV7-9; D is unclear. CDR3 length equals 13 residues. Per the germline V gene, CDR1 is SEHNR and CDR2 is FQNEAQ (reference sequence). V lost 2 bases, J lost 7 bases, and 9 bases lay in between.

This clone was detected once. CDR3 DNA sequence: TGTGCCAGCAGCTTAGTGCTAGTGTATGAGCAGTTCTTC. This codes for CASSLVLVYEQFF. V usage is TRBV11-2 and J usage is TRBJ2-1; no clear D gene. V lost 1 base and J 8 bases, leaving 9 bases between the germline ends. Germline lookup yields CDR1 SGHAT and CDR2 FQNNGV. This CDR3 is built from 13 residues.

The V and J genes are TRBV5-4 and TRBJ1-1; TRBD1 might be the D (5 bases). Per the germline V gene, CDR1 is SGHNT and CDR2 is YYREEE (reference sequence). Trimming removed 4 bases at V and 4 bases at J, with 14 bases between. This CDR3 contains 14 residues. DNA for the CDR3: TGTGCCAGCAGCCTGGGGGGTTTTAGCACTGAAGCTTTCTTT. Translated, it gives CASSLGGFSTEAFF. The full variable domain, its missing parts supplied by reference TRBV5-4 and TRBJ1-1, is ETGVTQSPTHLIKTRGQQVTLRCSSQSGHNTVSWYQQALGQGPQFIFQYYREEENGRGNFPPRFSGLQFPNYSSELNVNALELDDSALYLCASSLGGFSTEAFFGQGTRLTVV.

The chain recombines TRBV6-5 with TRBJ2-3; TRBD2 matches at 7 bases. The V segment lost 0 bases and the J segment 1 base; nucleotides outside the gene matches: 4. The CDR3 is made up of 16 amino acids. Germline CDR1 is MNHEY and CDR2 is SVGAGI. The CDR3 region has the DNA TGTGCCAGCAGTTACTCCGGGCTAGCGGGCACAGATACGCAGTATTTT. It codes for CASSYSGLAGTDTQYF.

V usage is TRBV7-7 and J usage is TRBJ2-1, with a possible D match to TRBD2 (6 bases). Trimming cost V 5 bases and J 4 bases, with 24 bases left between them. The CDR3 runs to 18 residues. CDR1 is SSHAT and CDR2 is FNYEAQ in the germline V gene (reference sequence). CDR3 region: CASSPNPPGAEGYNEQFF. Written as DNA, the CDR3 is TGTGCCAGCAGCCCAAATCCCCCGGGAGCAGAGGGATACAATGAGCAGTTCTTC.

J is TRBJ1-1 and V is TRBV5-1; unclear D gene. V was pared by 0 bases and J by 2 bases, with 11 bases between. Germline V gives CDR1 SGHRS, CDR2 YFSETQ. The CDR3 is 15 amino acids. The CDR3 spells CASSLGDTRNTEAFF. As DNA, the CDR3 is TGCGCCAGCAGCTTGGGAGACACACGCAACACTGAAGCTTTCTTT.

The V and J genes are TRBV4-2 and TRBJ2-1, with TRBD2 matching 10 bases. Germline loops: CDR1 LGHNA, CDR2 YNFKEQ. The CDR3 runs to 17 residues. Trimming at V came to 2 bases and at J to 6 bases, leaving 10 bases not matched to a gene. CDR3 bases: TGTGCCAGCAGCCAACGGCCCAACGAGCGGGGGGGCAATGAGCAGTTCTTC. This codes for CASSQRPNERGGNEQFF.

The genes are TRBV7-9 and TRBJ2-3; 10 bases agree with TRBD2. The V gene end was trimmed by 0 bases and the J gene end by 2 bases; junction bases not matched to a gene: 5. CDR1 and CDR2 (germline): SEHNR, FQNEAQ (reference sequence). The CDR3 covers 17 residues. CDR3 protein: CASSLAPLAGVTDTQYF. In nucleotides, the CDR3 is TGTGCCAGCAGCTTAGCGCCCCTAGCGGGGGTCACAGATACGCAGTATTTT.

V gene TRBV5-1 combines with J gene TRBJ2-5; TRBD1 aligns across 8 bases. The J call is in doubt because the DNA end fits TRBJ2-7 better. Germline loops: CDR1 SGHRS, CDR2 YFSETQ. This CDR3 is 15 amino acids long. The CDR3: CASSLGTGWVGEQYF. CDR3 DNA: TGCGCCAGCAGCTTGGGGACAGGGTGGGTCGGCGAGCAGTACTTC.

The CDR3 coding sequence is TGTGCCAGCAGCTGGGACAAGGGGGGCATGAACACTGAAGCTTTCTTT. Translated: CASSWDKGGMNTEAFF. This chain links TRBV5-8 with TRBJ1-1; perhaps TRBD1 as D (6 bases). Trimming left V 3 bases short and J 0 bases short, with 15 bases between. The length of the CDR3 is 16 residues. In germline, CDR1 is SGHTS, CDR2 YDEGEE.